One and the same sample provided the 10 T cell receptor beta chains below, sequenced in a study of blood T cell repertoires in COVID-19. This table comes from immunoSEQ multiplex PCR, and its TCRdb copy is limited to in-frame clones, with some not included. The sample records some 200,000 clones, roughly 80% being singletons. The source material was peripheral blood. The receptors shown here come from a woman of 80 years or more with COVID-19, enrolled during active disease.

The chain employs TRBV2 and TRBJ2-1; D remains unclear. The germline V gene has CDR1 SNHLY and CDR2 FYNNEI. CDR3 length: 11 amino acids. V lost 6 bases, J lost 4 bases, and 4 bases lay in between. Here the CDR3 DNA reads TGTGCCAGCAGCTCTTACAATGAGCAGTTCTTC. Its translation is CASSSYNEQFF.

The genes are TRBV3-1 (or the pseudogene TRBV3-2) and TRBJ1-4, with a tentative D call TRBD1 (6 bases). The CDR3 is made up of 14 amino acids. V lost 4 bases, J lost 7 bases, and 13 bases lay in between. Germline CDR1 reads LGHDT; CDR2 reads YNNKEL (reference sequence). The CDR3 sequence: CASSRGTGREKLFF. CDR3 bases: TGTGCCAGCAGCCGAGGTACAGGGCGTGAAAAACTGTTTTTT.

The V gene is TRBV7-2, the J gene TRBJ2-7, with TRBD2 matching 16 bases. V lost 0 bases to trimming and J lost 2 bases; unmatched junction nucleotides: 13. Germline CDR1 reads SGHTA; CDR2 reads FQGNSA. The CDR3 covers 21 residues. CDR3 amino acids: CASSLAPLGTSGGARPYEQYF. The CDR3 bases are TGTGCCAGCAGCTTAGCGCCCTTAGGGACTAGCGGGGGGGCCCGACCCTACGAGCAGTACTTC.

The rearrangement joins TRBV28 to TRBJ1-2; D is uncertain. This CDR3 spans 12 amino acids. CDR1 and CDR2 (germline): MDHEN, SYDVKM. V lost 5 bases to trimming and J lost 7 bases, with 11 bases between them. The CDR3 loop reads CASSIRHSGYTF. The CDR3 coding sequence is TGTGCCAGCAGTATCCGCCACAGTGGCTACACCTTC.

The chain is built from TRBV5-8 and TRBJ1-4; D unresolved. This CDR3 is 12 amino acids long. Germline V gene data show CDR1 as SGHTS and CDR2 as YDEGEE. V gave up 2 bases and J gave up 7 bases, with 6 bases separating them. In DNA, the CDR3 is TGTGCCAGCAGCTTCGACACTGAAAAACTGTTTTTT. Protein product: CASSFDTEKLFF.

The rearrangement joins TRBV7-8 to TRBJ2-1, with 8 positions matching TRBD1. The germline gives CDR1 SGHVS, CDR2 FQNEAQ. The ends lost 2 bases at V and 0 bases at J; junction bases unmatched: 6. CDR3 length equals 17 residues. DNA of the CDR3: TGTGCCAGCAGCTTAAACACAGGGGGGAGCTCCTACAATGAGCAGTTCTTC. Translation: CASSLNTGGSSYNEQFF.

The chain's CDR3 is CASRRAGREQYF. Written as DNA, the CDR3 is TGTGCCAGCAGGAGGGCTGGAAGGGAGCAGTACTTC. The J gene is TRBJ2-7, the V gene TRBV2, with a possible D match to TRBD2 (5 bases). The CDR3 runs 12 residues. Deletions cut 6 bases from V and 7 bases from J, with 13 bases between. CDR1 SNHLY and CDR2 FYNNEI come from the germline V gene.

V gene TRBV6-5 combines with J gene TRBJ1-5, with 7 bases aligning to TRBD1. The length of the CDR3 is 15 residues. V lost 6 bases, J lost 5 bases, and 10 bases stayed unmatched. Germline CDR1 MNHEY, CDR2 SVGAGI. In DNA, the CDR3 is TGTGCCAGCAGAGGGCTCACAGGGGCCGATCAGCCCCAGCATTTT. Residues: CASRGLTGADQPQHF.

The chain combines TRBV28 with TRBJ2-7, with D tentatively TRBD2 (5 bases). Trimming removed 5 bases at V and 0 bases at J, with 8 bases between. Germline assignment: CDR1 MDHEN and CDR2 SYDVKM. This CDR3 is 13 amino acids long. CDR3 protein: CASSNSASYEQYF. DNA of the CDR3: TGTGCCAGCAGTAATAGCGCCTCCTACGAGCAGTACTTC.

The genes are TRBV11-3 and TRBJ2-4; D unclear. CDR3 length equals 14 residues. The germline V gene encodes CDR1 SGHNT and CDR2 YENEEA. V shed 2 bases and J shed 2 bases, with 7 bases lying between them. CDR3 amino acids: CASSLRETKNIQYF. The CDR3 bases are TGTGCCAGCAGCTTAAGAGAGACCAAAAACATTCAGTACTTC.